Shown below are 21 T cell receptor beta chains from a single sample sequenced in a study of cytomegalovirus exposure and HLA in healthy donors (dated by TCRdb to about 2017). Library prep was done by the immunoSEQ multiplex PCR assay. For the multiplex PCR, a mixture combining 60 forward primers for TCR Vbeta segments and 13 reverse primers for TCR Jbeta segments was used. The table was pulled from immuneACCESS by TCRdb, which kept in-frame rearrangements only. Such tables lose some clones; where checked, under half of the loss comes from unresolved V genes, and the rest has no known cause. Recorded for this sample are some 41,000 clones; around 53% of them occurred a single time. In total, the top ten clones hold roughly 6% of the sample. The sample consisted of PBMCs. The receptors originated from a man aged 60 to 69 in good health and CMV-seronegative.

The J gene is TRBJ2-7, the V gene TRBV5-1, with 10 bases matching TRBD2. Looked up from germline, CDR1 is SGHRS and CDR2 is YFSETQ. The V and J ends lost 0 bases and 3 bases, in that order; junction bases with no gene match: 3. The CDR3 has 15 amino acids. The CDR3 sequence is CASSLVGLAVYEQYF. The DNA of the CDR3 is TGCGCCAGCAGCTTGGTAGGACTAGCGGTCTACGAGCAGTACTTC.

The rearrangement uses TRBV30 and TRBJ1-4; D remains ambiguous. Germline V gene sequence: CDR1 GTSNPN, CDR2 SVGIG (reference sequence). Trimming removed 0 bases from V and 6 bases from J, with 14 bases in between. The CDR3 extends over 15 amino acids. The CDR3 spells CAWSVFSGSDEKLFF. In DNA form, the CDR3 reads TGTGCCTGGAGTGTCTTCTCGGGGTCGGATGAAAAACTGTTTTTT.

This clone was seen more than once but under ten times. CDR3 sequence: CASSESQHTGELFF. DNA of the CDR3: TGCGCCAGCAGTGAGTCACAGCACACCGGGGAGCTGTTTTTT. V usage is TRBV10-2 and J usage is TRBJ2-2, with D unclear. The CDR3 contains 14 residues. The germline V gene encodes CDR1 WSHSY and CDR2 SAAADI. V was clipped by 0 bases and J by 3 bases, with 5 bases between them.

CDR3 protein: CASSVVALGGVYGYTF. The CDR3, as DNA: TGTGCCAGCAGCGTAGTGGCACTCGGGGGGGTCTATGGCTACACCTTC. The chain recombines TRBV9 with TRBJ1-2, with D maybe TRBD1 (5 bases). CDR3 length: 16 amino acids. With 0 bases removed from V and 4 bases from J, the gap between germline ends came to 16 bases. CDR1 is SGDLS, CDR2 YYNGEE, per germline.

The chain couples TRBV5-1 to TRBJ2-5, with 7 nucleotides matching TRBD1. Germline V gives CDR1 SGHRS, CDR2 YFSETQ. J gave up 2 bases and V 3 bases, and 7 bases lay outside the gene matches. This CDR3 is 15 amino acids long. The CDR3 here is CASSSGGIPQETQYF. The CDR3 DNA follows: TGCGCCAGCAGCTCAGGGGGAATTCCACAAGAGACCCAGTACTTC.

The chain links TRBV9 to TRBJ2-7; 8 bases map to TRBD1. The germline V gene encodes CDR1 SGDLS and CDR2 YYNGEE. J was trimmed by 6 bases and V by 0 bases; bases with no gene match: 8. This CDR3 is built from 15 residues. CDR3 residues: CASSVGTGPTLEQYF. The CDR3 bases are TGTGCCAGCAGCGTAGGGACAGGGCCGACCCTCGAGCAGTACTTC.

V gene TRBV27 combines with J gene TRBJ2-7; D gene uncertain. The CDR3 length is 13 residues. Germline V gene lookup returns CDR1 MNHEY and CDR2 SMNVEV (reference sequence). V gave up 3 bases and J gave up 2 bases, with 8 bases separating them. CDR3 region: CASSFSGTYEQYF. CDR3 coding DNA: TGTGCCAGCAGTTTCTCCGGTACCTACGAGCAGTACTTC.

The chain is built from TRBV5-1 and TRBJ2-7; possible D gene TRBD2, 6 bases. V was clipped by 4 bases and J by 6 bases, with 17 bases between them. The CDR3 extends over 14 amino acids. Germline lookup yields CDR1 SGHRS and CDR2 YFSETQ. The CDR3 loop reads CASSLSGPAGEQYF. The CDR3 DNA reads TGCGCCAGCAGCCTAAGCGGGCCCGCCGGCGAGCAGTACTTC.

This clone was observed once. The J gene is TRBJ2-5, the V gene TRBV5-1; 13 bases are shared with TRBD2. Germline CDR1 reads SGHRS; CDR2 reads YFSETQ. V lost 1 base, J lost 2 bases, and 2 bases stayed unmatched. The CDR3 sequence is 16 residues long. The CDR3 DNA follows: TGCGCCAGCAGCTTGTCGACTAGCGGGAGGCAAGAGACCCAGTACTTC. This gives the protein CASSLSTSGRQETQYF.

The chain carries TRBV6-5 and TRBJ2-7; D perhaps matches TRBD1 (5 bases). Trimming pared 5 bases from V and 0 bases from J, leaving 11 bases between. This CDR3 spans 14 amino acids. Germline values: CDR1 MNHEY, CDR2 SVGAGI. CDR3 DNA sequence: TGTGCCAGCAGTAGGGGTCTCTCCTCCTACGAGCAGTACTTC. This gives the protein CASSRGLSSYEQYF.

The V and J genes are TRBV18 and TRBJ1-1; the D is unclear. CDR1 and CDR2 from the germline V gene are KGHSH and LQKENI. The CDR3 length is 14 residues. V dropped 6 bases and J dropped 0 bases, with 11 bases sitting between them. The CDR3 sequence is CASSPINLNTEAFF. CDR3 sequence (DNA): TGTGCCAGCTCGCCTATCAATTTGAACACTGAAGCTTTCTTT.

The chain employs TRBV9 and TRBJ1-4; 10 bases map to TRBD1. V was pared by 2 bases and J by 10 bases, with 5 bases of the junction left unmatched. Germline values: CDR1 SGDLS, CDR2 YYNGEE. This CDR3 is 14 amino acids long. The CDR3 nucleotides are TGTGCCAGCAGCGTTTTTCGGGACAGGGGAAAACTGTTTTTT. Its protein product is CASSVFRDRGKLFF.

CDR3 DNA sequence: TGTGCCAGCAGCCGAGGACAGGACGGCAATCAGCCCCAGCATTTT. This codes for CASSRGQDGNQPQHF. The chain uses TRBV4-2 and TRBJ1-5; 7 nucleotides match TRBD1. Germline V gene sequence: CDR1 LGHNA, CDR2 YNFKEQ. The V gene end was trimmed by 4 bases and the J gene end by 2 bases; junction bases not matched to a gene: 5. This CDR3 comprises 15 residues.

The chain joins TRBV4-3 to TRBJ1-2; D may be TRBD1 (6 bases). Germline CDR1 is LGHNA and CDR2 is YSLEER. V dropped 4 bases and J dropped 4 bases, with 13 bases sitting between them. The CDR3 spans 14 residues. DNA of the CDR3: TGCGCCAGCAGCCGTACACAGGGCGGCTATGGCTACACCTTC. Its protein product is CASSRTQGGYGYTF.

The chain recombines TRBV9 with TRBJ2-2; TRBD2 agrees at 7 bases. The CDR3 spans 16 residues. V was clipped by 0 bases and J by 0 bases; unmatched bases: 2. From germline, CDR1 is SGDLS and CDR2 YYNGEE. The CDR3 sequence: CASSVALAANTGELFF. CDR3 sequence (DNA): TGTGCCAGCAGCGTAGCCCTAGCGGCGAACACCGGGGAGCTGTTTTTT.

V and J are TRBV6-5 and TRBJ2-1; 13 nucleotides match TRBD2. Germline lookup yields CDR1 MNHEY and CDR2 SVGAGI. The V segment lost 4 bases and the J segment 9 bases; nucleotides outside the gene matches: 9. CDR3 size: 16 residues. The CDR3 reads CASSSSRLAGGGEQFF. The DNA for the CDR3 is TGTGCCAGCAGTTCCTCCCGACTAGCGGGAGGTGGTGAGCAGTTCTTC.

This clone was counted between two and nine times. The genes are TRBV6-4 and TRBJ2-2; tentative D call: TRBD2 (6 bases). Germline V CDR1 and CDR2: MRHNA, SNTAGT. V was shortened by 4 bases and J by 4 bases, with 13 bases between the two germline ends. The CDR3 contains 15 residues. CDR3 DNA sequence: TGTGCCAGCAGTGTGGAGGGCTCGGTCACCGGGGAGCTGTTTTTT. Encoded protein: CASSVEGSVTGELFF.

The sample holds a few counts of this clone. The rearrangement links TRBV29-1 to TRBJ2-1, with D maybe TRBD2 (5 bases). The germline V and J ends were trimmed by 6 bases and 0 bases, with 18 bases remaining between them. The CDR3 covers 16 residues. Per the germline V gene, CDR1 is SQVTM and CDR2 is ANQGSEA. This CDR3 is CSVVASAASSYNEQFF. The CDR3 nucleotides are TGCAGCGTGGTAGCGTCAGCGGCGAGCTCCTACAATGAGCAGTTCTTC.

The chain combines TRBV28 with TRBJ1-5; D might be TRBD1 (5 bases). V shed 7 bases and J shed 5 bases, with 15 bases lying between them. This CDR3 spans 14 amino acids. CDR1 is MDHEN and CDR2 is SYDVKM in the germline V gene. The DNA for the CDR3 is TGTGCCAGCACCCCGGGGGGGGGTTATCAGCCCCAGCATTTT. It encodes CASTPGGGYQPQHF.

This chain uses TRBV2 with TRBJ2-1; TRBD1 matches 8 bases. V lost 2 bases, J lost 8 bases, and 14 bases stayed unmatched. The CDR3 loop spans 17 amino acids. Germline V gene data show CDR1 as SNHLY and CDR2 as FYNNEI. CDR3 loop: CASSESAGGHLSHEQFF. CDR3 sequence (DNA): TGTGCCAGCAGTGAATCGGCAGGGGGCCACCTTTCACATGAGCAGTTCTTC.

This clone was counted between two and nine times. The genes are TRBV2 and TRBJ1-6; tentative D call: TRBD1 (6 bases). The germline V gene has CDR1 SNHLY and CDR2 FYNNEI. The CDR3 has 15 amino acids. The ends were cut back, 7 bases at V and 7 bases at J, with 17 bases in the middle. The CDR3 spells CASTRGGQRNSPLHF. The CDR3 bases are TGTGCCAGCACTCGAGGAGGACAGCGGAATTCACCCCTCCACTTT.